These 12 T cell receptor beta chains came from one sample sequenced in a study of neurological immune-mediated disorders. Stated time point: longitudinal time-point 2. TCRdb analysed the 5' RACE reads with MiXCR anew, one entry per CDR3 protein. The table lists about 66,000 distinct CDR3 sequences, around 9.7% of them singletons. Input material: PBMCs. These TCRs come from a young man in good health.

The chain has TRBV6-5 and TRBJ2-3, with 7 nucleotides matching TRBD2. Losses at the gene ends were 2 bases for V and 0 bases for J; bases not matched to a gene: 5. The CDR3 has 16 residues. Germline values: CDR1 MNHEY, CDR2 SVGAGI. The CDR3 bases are TGTGCCAGCAGTTACAGTCTAGCGGCTAGCACAGATACGCAGTATTTT. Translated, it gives CASSYSLAASTDTQYF.

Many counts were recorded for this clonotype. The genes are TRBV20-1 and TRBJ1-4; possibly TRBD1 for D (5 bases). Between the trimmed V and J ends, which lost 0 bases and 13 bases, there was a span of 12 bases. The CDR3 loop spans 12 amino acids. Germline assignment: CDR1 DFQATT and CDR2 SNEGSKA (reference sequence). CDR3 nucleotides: TGCAGTGCTAGAGACGACGAAGGGGTACTGTTTTTT. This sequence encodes CSARDDEGVLFF.

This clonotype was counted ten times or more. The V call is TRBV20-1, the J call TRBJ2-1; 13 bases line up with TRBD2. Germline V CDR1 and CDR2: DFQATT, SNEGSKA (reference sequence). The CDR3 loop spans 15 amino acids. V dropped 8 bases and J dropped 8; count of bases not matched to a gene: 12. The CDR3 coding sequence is TGCAGTACCCTCGGGACTAGCGGGAATACCTATGAGCAGTTCTTC. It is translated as CSTLGTSGNTYEQFF.

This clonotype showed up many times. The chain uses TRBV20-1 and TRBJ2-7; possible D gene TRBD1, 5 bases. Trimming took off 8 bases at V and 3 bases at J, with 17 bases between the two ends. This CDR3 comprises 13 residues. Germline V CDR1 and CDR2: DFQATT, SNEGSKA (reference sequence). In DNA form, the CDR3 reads TGCAGTCCCCGCCGGCGGCAGGGCTACGAGCAGTACTTC. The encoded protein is CSPRRRQGYEQYF.

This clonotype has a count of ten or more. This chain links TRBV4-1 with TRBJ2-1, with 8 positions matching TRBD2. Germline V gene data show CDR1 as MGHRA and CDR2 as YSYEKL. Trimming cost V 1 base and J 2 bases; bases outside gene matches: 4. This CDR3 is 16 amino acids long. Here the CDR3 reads CASSQGPSGPYNEQFF. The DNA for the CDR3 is TGCGCCAGCAGCCAAGGGCCTAGCGGGCCCTACAATGAGCAGTTCTTC.

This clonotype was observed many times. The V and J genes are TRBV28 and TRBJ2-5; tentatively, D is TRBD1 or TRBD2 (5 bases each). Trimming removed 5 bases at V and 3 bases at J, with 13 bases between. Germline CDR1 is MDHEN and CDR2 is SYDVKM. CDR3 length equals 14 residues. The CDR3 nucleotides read TGTGCCAGCAGTCCAGCTATGGGGGAAGAGACCCAGTACTTC. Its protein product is CASSPAMGEETQYF.

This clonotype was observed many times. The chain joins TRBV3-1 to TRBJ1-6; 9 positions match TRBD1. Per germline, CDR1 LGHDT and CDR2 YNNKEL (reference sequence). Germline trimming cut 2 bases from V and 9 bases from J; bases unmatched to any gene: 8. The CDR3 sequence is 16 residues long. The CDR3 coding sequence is TGTGCCAGCAGCCAAAATCCGGGACAGGGAAGTTCACCCCTCCACTTT. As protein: CASSQNPGQGSSPLHF.

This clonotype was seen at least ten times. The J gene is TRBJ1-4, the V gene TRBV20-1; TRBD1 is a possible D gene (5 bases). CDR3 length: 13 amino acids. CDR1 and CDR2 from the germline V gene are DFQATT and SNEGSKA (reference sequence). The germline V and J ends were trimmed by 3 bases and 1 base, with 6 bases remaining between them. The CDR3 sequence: CSASQGTNEKLFF. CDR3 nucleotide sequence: TGCAGTGCTAGTCAGGGAACTAATGAAAAACTGTTTTTT.

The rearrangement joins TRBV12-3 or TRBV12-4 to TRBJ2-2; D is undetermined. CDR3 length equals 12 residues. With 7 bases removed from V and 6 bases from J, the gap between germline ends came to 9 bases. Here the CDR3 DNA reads TGTGCCAGCACCAAGGTCGCCGGGGAGCTGTTTTTT. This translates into CASTKVAGELFF.

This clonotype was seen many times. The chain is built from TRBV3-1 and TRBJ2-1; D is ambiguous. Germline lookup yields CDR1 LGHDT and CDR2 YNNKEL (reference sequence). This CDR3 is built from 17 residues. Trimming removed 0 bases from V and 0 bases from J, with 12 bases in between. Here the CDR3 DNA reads TGTGCCAGCAGCCAAGATTCGCACCCGAGCTCCTACAATGAGCAGTTCTTC. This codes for CASSQDSHPSSYNEQFF.

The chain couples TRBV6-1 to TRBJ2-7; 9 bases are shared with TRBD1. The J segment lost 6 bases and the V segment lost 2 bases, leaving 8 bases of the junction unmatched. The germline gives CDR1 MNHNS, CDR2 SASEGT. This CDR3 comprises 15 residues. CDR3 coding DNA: TGTGCCAGCAGTGAAACCGGGACAGGGTACCCCGAGCAGTACTTC. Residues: CASSETGTGYPEQYF.

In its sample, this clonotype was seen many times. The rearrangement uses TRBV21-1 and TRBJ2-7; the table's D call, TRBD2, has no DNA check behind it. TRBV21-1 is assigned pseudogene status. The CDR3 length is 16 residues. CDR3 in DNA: TGTGCCAGCAGCATCCCAGGGACCCTCCCTACCTACGAGCAGTACTTC. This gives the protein CASSIPGTLPTYEQYF.